This T cell receptor (beta chain) was captured in a study of STAT5B mutations in CD4+ large granular lymphocyte leukemia. Here immunoSEQ multiplex PCR was the method, and the copy in TCRdb shows in-frame clones only, minus some. The table shows around 48,000 clones, with 70% occurring only once. Between the trimmed V and J ends, which lost 5 bases and 0 bases, there was a span of 11 bases. CDR1 and CDR2 from the germline V gene are SGHTA and FQGNSA. The CDR3 extends over 15 amino acids. In regard to this clone: Its antigen is unidentified.

Study-level results: Main leukemic clonotypes were patient-specific, but about 26% appeared at low frequency elsewhere. Patient CD4-sorted repertoires looked more clonal than healthy CD4+ repertoires, even without putative leukemic clones.

The chain couples TRBV7-2 to TRBJ1-3, with no clear D. The source material was CD4+ T cells from blood buffy coats. This sequence was found in a human donor in good health. The CDR3 DNA reads TGTGCCAGCAGCCGCTACCGGGACTCTGGAAACACCATATATTTT. This translates into CASSRYRDSGNTIYF.